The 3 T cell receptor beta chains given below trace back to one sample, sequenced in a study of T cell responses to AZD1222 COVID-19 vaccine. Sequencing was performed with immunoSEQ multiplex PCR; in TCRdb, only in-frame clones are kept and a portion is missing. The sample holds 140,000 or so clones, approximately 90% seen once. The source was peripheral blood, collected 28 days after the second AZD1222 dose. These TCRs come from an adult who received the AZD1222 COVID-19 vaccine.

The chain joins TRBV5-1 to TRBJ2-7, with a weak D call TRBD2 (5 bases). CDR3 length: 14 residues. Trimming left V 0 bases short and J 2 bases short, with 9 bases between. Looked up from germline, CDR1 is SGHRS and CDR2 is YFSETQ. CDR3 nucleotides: TGCGCCAGCAGCTTGGGGACTGTTACCTACGAGCAGTACTTC. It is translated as CASSLGTVTYEQYF.

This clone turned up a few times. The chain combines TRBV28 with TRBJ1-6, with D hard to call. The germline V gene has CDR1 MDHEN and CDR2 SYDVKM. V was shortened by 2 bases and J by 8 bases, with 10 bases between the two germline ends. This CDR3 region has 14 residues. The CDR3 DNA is TGTGCCAGCAGTTTAAGGAGAGATCATTCACCCCTCCACTTT. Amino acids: CASSLRRDHSPLHF.

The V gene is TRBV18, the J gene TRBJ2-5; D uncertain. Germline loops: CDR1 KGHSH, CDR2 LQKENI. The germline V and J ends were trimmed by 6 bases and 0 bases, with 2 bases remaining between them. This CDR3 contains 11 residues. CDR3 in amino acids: CASSYQETQYF. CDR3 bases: TGTGCCAGCTCTTACCAAGAGACCCAGTACTTC.